The clone carrying this T cell receptor beta chain was counted between two and nine times. The CDR3 extends over 16 amino acids. With V trimmed by 3 bases and J by 6 bases, 11 bases remained unmatched. Per germline, CDR1 SGHRS and CDR2 YFSETQ. These data belong to a study of blood T cell repertoires in COVID-19. Original analysis: Researchers report that nucleated cell counts were estimated from reference gene primer amplification. Sequencing was performed with immunoSEQ multiplex PCR; in TCRdb, only in-frame clones are kept and a portion is missing. V, J and clone size are those of that table, while D and trimming were read from the DNA. The table lists approximately 160,000 clones, over 80% of them singletons.

The chain combines TRBV5-1 with TRBJ2-7; TRBD2 agrees at 11 bases. Sequences were obtained from peripheral blood. This clonotype originated in a man in his 70s who had recovered from COVID-19. The CDR3 sequence: CASSSTSGAAQGEQYF. In DNA form, the CDR3 reads TGCGCCAGCAGCTCGACTAGCGGGGCCGCGCAGGGCGAGCAGTACTTC.